The source of this TCR beta chain is a study of regulatory T cells in long-lasting Graves disease. The study's findings and limits: There were preferences for TRBV28, TRBJ1-2 and TRBJ2-5 in persistent disease. Possibly, accuracy suffered from the small sample size.

The time point here: persistent/refractory GD, antithyroid drugs over 5 years with positive TRAb. RNA from PBMCs was the source of the TCR library. Patients met American Thyroid Association criteria for Graves' disease. Building the TCR beta libraries relied on iRepertoire HTBI primers, and CDR3 regions underwent Arm-PCR. Via MiXCR, TCRdb re-called the multiplex PCR reads, giving one row per CDR3 protein. The sample consists of under 450,000 distinct CDR3 sequences, around 20% of them appearing once. Per the germline V gene, CDR1 is DFQATT and CDR2 is SNEGSKA (reference sequence). The CDR3 runs to 16 residues. With 2 bases removed from V and 0 bases from J, the gap between germline ends came to 16 bases. Comments on this clonotype: Its target is not known.

The starting material was peripheral blood mononuclear cells (PBMCs), obtained when the disease was refractory, from a patient treated with antithyroid drugs. The chain is built from TRBV20-1 and TRBJ1-1; maybe TRBD1 (6 bases). The TCR sequence derives from a female donor with Graves disease. The CDR3 here is CSARLSGHFMNTEAFF. The CDR3 DNA sequence: TGCAGTGCTAGATTGTCGGGACACTTCATGAACACTGAAGCTTTCTTT.